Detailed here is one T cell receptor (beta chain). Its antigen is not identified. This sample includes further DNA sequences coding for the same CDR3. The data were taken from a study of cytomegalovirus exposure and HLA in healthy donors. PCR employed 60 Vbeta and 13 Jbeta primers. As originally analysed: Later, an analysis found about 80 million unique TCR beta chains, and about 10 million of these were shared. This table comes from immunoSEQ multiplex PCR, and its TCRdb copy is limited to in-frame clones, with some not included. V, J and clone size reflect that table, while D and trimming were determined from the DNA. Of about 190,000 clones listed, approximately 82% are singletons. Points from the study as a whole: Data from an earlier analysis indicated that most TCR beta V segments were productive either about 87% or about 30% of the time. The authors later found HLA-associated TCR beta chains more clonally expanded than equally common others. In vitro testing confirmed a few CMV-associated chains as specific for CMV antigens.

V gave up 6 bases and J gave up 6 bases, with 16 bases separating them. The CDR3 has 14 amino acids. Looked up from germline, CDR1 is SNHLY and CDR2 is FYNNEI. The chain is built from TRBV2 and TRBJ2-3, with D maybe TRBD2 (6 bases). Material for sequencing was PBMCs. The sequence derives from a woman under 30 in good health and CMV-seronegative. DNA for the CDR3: TGTGCCAGCAGAAGTACTAGCTACACGGATACGCAGTATTTT. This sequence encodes CASRSTSYTDTQYF.